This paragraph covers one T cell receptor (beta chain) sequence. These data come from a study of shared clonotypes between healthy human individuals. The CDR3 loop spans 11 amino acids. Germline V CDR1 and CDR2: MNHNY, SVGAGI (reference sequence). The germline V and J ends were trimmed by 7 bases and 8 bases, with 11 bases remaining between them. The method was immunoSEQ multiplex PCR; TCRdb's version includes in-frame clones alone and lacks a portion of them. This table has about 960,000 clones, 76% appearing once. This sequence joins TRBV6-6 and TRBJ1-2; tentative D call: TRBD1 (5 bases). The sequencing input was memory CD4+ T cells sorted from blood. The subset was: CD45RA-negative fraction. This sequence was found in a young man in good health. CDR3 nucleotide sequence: TGTGCCAGCACGGGGGTGGGAGGCTACACCTTC. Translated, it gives CASTGVGGYTF.